The rows below give T cell receptor beta chains drawn from one sample of a study of blood T cell repertoires in COVID-19. The protocol was immunoSEQ multiplex PCR, while the TCRdb copy is restricted to in-frame clones and leaves out a portion. The sample holds around 150,000 clones; about 90% are singletons and the top ten take 4.5% to 5%. The specimen was peripheral blood. These receptor sequences come from a young man with COVID-19, enrolled during active disease. Each CDR3 is given with its conserved first and last residue. A D gene is named only where the DNA matches it firmly. Clone sizes are given selectively: once, few, many, or a class where the clone is expanded.

abundance: .
d_gene: .
v_gene: TRBV4-1
j_gene: TRBJ2-2
CDR3nt: TGCGCCAGCAGCCACTTACAGGGTCCCGGGGAGCTGTTTTTT
CDR3aa: CASSHLQGPGELFF

abundance: .
d_gene: TRBD1
v_gene: TRBV3-1/TRBV3-2
j_gene: TRBJ1-1
CDR3nt: TGTGCCAGCACCCACCGGACAGGCTCCATGAACACTGAAGCTTTCTTT
CDR3aa: CASTHRTGSMNTEAFF

abundance: .
d_gene: .
v_gene: TRBV9
j_gene: TRBJ2-1
CDR3nt: TGTGCCAGCAGCGCCTTGACAGGTGTATACAATGAGCAGTTCTTC
CDR3aa: CASSALTGVYNEQFF

abundance: .
d_gene: TRBD1
v_gene: TRBV6-6
j_gene: TRBJ1-5
CDR3nt: TGTGCCAGCAGTTCCGAGGGGGCAGGGCAGCCCCAGCATTTT
CDR3aa: CASSSEGAGQPQHF

abundance: .
d_gene: TRBD2
v_gene: TRBV28
j_gene: TRBJ2-1
CDR3nt: TGTGCCAGCAGCCAGCGGGAGGGACCTGAGCAGTTCTTC
CDR3aa: CASSQREGPEQFF

abundance: .
d_gene: .
v_gene: TRBV20-1
j_gene: TRBJ2-5
CDR3nt: TGCAGTGGAGGGATTGAAGAGACCCAGTACTTC
CDR3aa: CSGGIEETQYF

abundance: .
d_gene: TRBD1
v_gene: TRBV9
j_gene: TRBJ2-7
CDR3nt: TGTGCCAGCAGCGTTGGGACAGGGGGATTCTACGAGCAGTACTTC
CDR3aa: CASSVGTGGFYEQYF

abundance: .
d_gene: TRBD1
v_gene: TRBV5-6
j_gene: TRBJ2-5
CDR3nt: TGTGCCAGCAGCTTTGGACAGGGCTTCCAAGAGACCCAGTACTTC
CDR3aa: CASSFGQGFQETQYF

abundance: .
d_gene: .
v_gene: TRBV27
j_gene: TRBJ1-1
CDR3nt: TGTGCCAGCAGTTTCATGGGGCTAAAGGGGAACACTGAAGCTTTCTTT
CDR3aa: CASSFMGLKGNTEAFF

abundance: .
d_gene: .
v_gene: TRBV7-9
j_gene: TRBJ2-1
CDR3nt: TGTGCCAGCACCCGAGGAGGTGAGCAGTTCTTC
CDR3aa: CASTRGGEQFF

abundance: .
d_gene: TRBD2
v_gene: TRBV7-3
j_gene: TRBJ2-7
CDR3nt: TGTGCCAGCAGCGCGGGGGGCATCTACGAGCAGTACTTC
CDR3aa: CASSAGGIYEQYF

abundance: .
d_gene: TRBD1
v_gene: TRBV5-1
j_gene: TRBJ2-2
CDR3nt: TGCGCCAGCAGCTTGTTCTCCGGGACAGGGCTTACCGGGGAGCTGTTTTTT
CDR3aa: CASSLFSGTGLTGELFF

abundance: .
d_gene: .
v_gene: TRBV19
j_gene: TRBJ2-5
CDR3nt: TGTGCCAGTAGTATCGGGAGAGAGACCCAGTACTTC
CDR3aa: CASSIGRETQYF

abundance: .
d_gene: .
v_gene: TRBV7-6
j_gene: TRBJ2-1
CDR3nt: TGTGCCAGCAGCTTAGAAGCAAAGCAACTGTACAATGAGCAGTTCTTC
CDR3aa: CASSLEAKQLYNEQFF

abundance: .
d_gene: TRBD1
v_gene: TRBV12-5
j_gene: TRBJ2-2
CDR3nt: TGTGCTAGTGGCCTAGAGTCGACAGGGATGGATACCGGGGAGCTGTTTTTT
CDR3aa: CASGLESTGMDTGELFF

abundance: once
d_gene: .
v_gene: TRBV6-6
j_gene: TRBJ1-2
CDR3nt: TGTGCCAGCAGTTCCGCGCCGGTTCATGGCTACACCTTC
CDR3aa: CASSSAPVHGYTF

abundance: once
d_gene: .
v_gene: TRBV6-2/TRBV6-3
j_gene: TRBJ1-1
CDR3nt: TGTGCCAGCAGCCCCTTCGCTACGGGGACTGAAGCTTTCTTT
CDR3aa: CASSPFATGTEAFF

abundance: .
d_gene: TRBD2
v_gene: TRBV5-6
j_gene: TRBJ2-1
CDR3nt: TGTGCCAGCAGCCAGGGACTAGCGGGAGGTGTGGGGGAGCAGTTCTTC
CDR3aa: CASSQGLAGGVGEQFF

abundance: .
d_gene: TRBD1
v_gene: TRBV18
j_gene: TRBJ1-3
CDR3nt: TGTGCCAGCTCACGACAGGGGGCTTCTGGAAACACCATATATTTT
CDR3aa: CASSRQGASGNTIYF

abundance: .
d_gene: TRBD2
v_gene: TRBV7-2
j_gene: TRBJ2-7
CDR3nt: TGTGCCAGCAGCCAGGGACTAGCGGGGTCCTACGAGCAGTACTTC
CDR3aa: CASSQGLAGSYEQYF

abundance: .
d_gene: .
v_gene: TRBV9
j_gene: TRBJ2-7
CDR3nt: TGTGCCAGCAGCGTAGAAGACAGAGCCTACGAGCAGTACTTC
CDR3aa: CASSVEDRAYEQYF